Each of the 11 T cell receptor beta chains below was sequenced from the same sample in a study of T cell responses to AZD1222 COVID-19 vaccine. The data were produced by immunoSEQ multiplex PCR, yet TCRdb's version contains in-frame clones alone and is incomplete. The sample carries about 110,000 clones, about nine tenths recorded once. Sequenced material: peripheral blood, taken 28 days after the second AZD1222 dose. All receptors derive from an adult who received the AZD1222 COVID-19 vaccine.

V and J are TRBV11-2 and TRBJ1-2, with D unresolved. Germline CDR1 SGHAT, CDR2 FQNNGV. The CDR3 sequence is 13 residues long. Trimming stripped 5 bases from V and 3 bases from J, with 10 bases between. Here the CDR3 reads CASSRPADYGYTF. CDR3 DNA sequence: TGTGCCAGCAGCCGACCGGCGGACTATGGCTACACCTTC.

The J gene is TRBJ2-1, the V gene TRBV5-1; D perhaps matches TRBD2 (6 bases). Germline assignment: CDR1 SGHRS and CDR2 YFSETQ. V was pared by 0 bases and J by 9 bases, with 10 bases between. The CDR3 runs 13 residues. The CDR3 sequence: CASSLAGRREQFF. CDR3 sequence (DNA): TGCGCCAGCAGCTTGGCAGGGAGGCGTGAGCAGTTCTTC.

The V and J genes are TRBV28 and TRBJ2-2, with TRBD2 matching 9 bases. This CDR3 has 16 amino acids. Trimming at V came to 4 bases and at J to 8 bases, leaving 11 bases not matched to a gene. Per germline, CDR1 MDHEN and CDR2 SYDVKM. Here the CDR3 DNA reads TGTGCCAGCAGTTCCTTGGGCGGGAGGGCCCCGGGGGAGCTGTTTTTT. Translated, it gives CASSSLGGRAPGELFF. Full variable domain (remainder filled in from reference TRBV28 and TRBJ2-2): DVKVTQSSRYLVKRTGEKVFLECVQDMDHENMFWYRQDPGLGLRLIYFSYDVKMKEKGDIPEGYSVSREKKERFSLILESASTNQTSMYLCASSSLGGRAPGELFFGEGSRLTVL.

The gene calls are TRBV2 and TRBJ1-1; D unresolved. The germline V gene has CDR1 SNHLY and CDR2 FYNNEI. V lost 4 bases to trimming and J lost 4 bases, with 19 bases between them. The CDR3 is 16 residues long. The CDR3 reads CASSVGRVGIGTEAFF. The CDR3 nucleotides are TGTGCCAGCAGTGTAGGACGGGTAGGGATTGGCACTGAAGCTTTCTTT. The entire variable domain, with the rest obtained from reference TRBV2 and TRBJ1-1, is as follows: EPEVTQTPSHQVTQMGQEVILRCVPISNHLYFYWYRQILGQKVEFLVSFYNNEISEKSEIFDDQFSVERPDGSNFTLKIRSTKLEDSAMYFCASSVGRVGIGTEAFFGQGTRLTVV.

The CDR3 DNA is TGTGCCAGCAGCACGAGACAGGGGTTTGCCCATGAAGCTTTCTTT. Translation gives CASSTRQGFAHEAFF. This sequence joins TRBV9 and TRBJ1-1; TRBD1 matches at 8 bases. Germline V lookup: CDR1 SGDLS, CDR2 YYNGEE. CDR3 size: 15 residues. V dropped 4 bases and J dropped 7; count of bases not matched to a gene: 12.

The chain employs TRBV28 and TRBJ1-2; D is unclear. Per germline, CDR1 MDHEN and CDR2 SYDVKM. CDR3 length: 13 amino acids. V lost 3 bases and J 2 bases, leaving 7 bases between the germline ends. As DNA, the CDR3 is TGTGCCAGCAGTTTTCCATCGAACTATGGCTACACCTTC. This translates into CASSFPSNYGYTF.

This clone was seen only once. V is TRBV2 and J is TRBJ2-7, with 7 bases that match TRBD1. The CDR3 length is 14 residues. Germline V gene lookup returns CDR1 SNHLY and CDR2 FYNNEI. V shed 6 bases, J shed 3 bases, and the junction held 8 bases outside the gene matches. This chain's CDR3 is CASRTDRLYYEQYF. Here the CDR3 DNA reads TGTGCCAGCAGAACGGACAGGCTCTACTACGAGCAGTACTTC. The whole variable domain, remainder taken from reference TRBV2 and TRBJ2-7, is EPEVTQTPSHQVTQMGQEVILRCVPISNHLYFYWYRQILGQKVEFLVSFYNNEISEKSEIFDDQFSVERPDGSNFTLKIRSTKLEDSAMYFCASRTDRLYYEQYFGPGTRLTVT.

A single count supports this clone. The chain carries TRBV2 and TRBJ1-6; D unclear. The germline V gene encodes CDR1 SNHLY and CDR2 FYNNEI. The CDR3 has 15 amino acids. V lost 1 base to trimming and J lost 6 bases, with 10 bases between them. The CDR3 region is CASSEGRALNSPLHF. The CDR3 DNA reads TGTGCCAGCAGTGAAGGGAGGGCTCTTAATTCACCCCTCCACTTT.

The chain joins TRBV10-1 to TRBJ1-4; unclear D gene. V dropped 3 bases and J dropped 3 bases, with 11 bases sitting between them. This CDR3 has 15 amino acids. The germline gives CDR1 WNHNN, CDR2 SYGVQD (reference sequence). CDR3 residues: CASSEGPPANEKLFF. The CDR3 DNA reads TGCGCCAGCAGTGAAGGACCCCCAGCTAATGAAAAACTGTTTTTT.

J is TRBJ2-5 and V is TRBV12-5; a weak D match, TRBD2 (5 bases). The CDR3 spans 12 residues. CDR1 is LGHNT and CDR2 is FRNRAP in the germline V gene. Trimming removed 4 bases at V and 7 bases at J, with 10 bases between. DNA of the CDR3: TGTGCTAGTGGTTATGACCGGGGGACCCAGTACTTC. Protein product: CASGYDRGTQYF.

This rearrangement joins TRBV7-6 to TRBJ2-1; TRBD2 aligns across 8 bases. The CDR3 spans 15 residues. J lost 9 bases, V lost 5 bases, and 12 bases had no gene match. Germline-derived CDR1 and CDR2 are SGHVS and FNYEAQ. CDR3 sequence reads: CASSPTLAGLGEQFF. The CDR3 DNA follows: TGTGCCAGCAGCCCCACGTTAGCGGGATTGGGTGAGCAGTTCTTC.